The subject of this entry is one T cell receptor (beta chain). What it recognizes is unknown. This sample is drawn from a study of graft-versus-host responses after intestinal transplantation. Study-wide background: Every recipient underwent anti-thymocyte globulin induction, then tacrolimus and steroids for two to four years.

Trimming left V 0 bases short and J 3 bases short, with 8 bases between. Germline CDR1 MGHRA, CDR2 YSYEKL. CDR3 size: 14 residues. Assay used: immunoSEQ multiplex PCR; TCRdb lists only in-frame clones, some missing. The sample consists of 40,000 to 60,000 clones, approximately 84% of them appearing once. The sequence came from a human donor who was the organ donor for an intestinal transplant. V gene TRBV4-1 combines with J gene TRBJ2-5; no definite D call. The sample was unstimulated CD4+ T cells sorted from spleen or lymph node cells, taken before transplant. The CDR3 nucleotides read TGCGCCAGCAGCCAAGATCGGGCGGAAGAGACCCAGTACTTC. This codes for CASSQDRAEETQYF.